This T cell receptor (beta chain) is from a study of T cells of healthy individuals. There are 15 residues in the CDR3. The V segment lost 3 bases and the J segment 2 bases; nucleotides outside the gene matches: 10. CDR1 DFQATT and CDR2 SNEGSKA come from the germline V gene (reference sequence). In its sample, this clonotype was seen a few times. TCRdb analysed the 5' RACE reads with MiXCR anew, one entry per CDR3 protein. The sample contains under 70,000 distinct CDR3 sequences, roughly 15% of which appear only once. This rearrangement joins TRBV20-1 to TRBJ2-7, with 7 nucleotides matching TRBD2. The clonotype originates from a human donor in good health. The DNA of the CDR3 is TGCAGTGCTAGGCGGCGGGGCGGGAGCACCTACGAGCAGTACTTC. Translating it yields CSARRRGGSTYEQYF.